These 13 T cell receptor beta chains originate from one sample sequenced in a study of cytomegalovirus exposure and HLA in healthy donors listed by TCRdb under 2017. Library preparation employed the immunoSEQ multiplex PCR assay. For the multiplex PCR, a mixture combining 60 forward primers for TCR Vbeta segments and 13 reverse primers for TCR Jbeta segments was used. This immuneACCESS table, as held by TCRdb, lists in-frame sequences with V and J called but not all clones. Of the missing ones, under half trace to an unresolved V gene in checked studies; the others have no known cause. Across this sample there are under 130,000 clones, with around 75% seen only once. Of the sample, 6% to 8% falls within the top ten clones. Sequencing was carried out using PBMCs. The receptors shown here come from a man aged 25-40 years in good health and CMV-seropositive.

This clone was counted once. The CDR3 spells CASSQETWTGGNTEAFF. Here the CDR3 DNA reads TGCGCCAGCAGCCAAGAAACCTGGACAGGGGGGAACACTGAAGCTTTCTTT. The chain employs TRBV4-1 and TRBJ1-1, with 10 bases fitting TRBD1. The germline gives CDR1 MGHRA, CDR2 YSYEKL. The V gene end was trimmed by 0 bases and the J gene end by 1 base; junction bases not matched to a gene: 5. This CDR3 contains 17 residues.

The CDR3 reads CASSPGGTQYF. Here the CDR3 DNA reads TGTGCCAGCAGCCCCGGGGGTACGCAGTATTTT. The genes are TRBV7-8 and TRBJ2-3; D may be TRBD2 (6 bases). The CDR3 is 11 residues long. The germline CDR1 and CDR2 sequences are SGHVS and FQNEAQ. V lost 5 bases and J lost 8, with 8 bases in between. Variable domain in full (rest from reference TRBV7-8 and TRBJ2-3): GAGVSQSPRYKVAKRGQDVALRCDPISGHVSLFWYQQALGQGPEFLTYFQNEAQLDKSGLPSDRFFAERPEGSVSTLKIQRTQQEDSAVYLCASSPGGTQYFGPGTRLTVL.

The chain uses TRBV18 and TRBJ2-7; tentative D call: TRBD2 (6 bases). The V end was cut by 2 bases, the J end by 2 bases, with 16 bases between. From germline, CDR1 is KGHSH and CDR2 LQKENI. The CDR3 runs to 16 residues. CDR3 protein: CASSPTPTRATYEQYF. The DNA of the CDR3 is TGTGCCAGCTCACCAACCCCGACTAGAGCCACCTACGAGCAGTACTTC.

V gene TRBV7-8 combines with J gene TRBJ1-2; a possible D gene is TRBD1 (6 bases). The CDR3 consists of 15 residues. V lost 5 bases, J lost 11 bases, and 24 bases lay in between. Germline V gives CDR1 SGHVS, CDR2 FQNEAQ. The CDR3: CASSREAGAGSSYTF. CDR3 DNA sequence: TGTGCCAGCAGCCGGGAGGCGGGGGCTGGTAGTAGTTACACCTTC.

V gene TRBV29-1 combines with J gene TRBJ1-2, with D unresolved. This CDR3 spans 11 amino acids. Trimming shortened V by 7 bases and J by 4 bases, and 10 bases separated the two germline ends. The germline V gene encodes CDR1 SQVTM and CDR2 ANQGSEA. As DNA, the CDR3 is TGCAGCGCTCGGGATGGCTATGGCTACACCTTC. Encoded protein: CSARDGYGYTF.

This clone occurred a few times. The rearrangement joins TRBV2 to TRBJ1-1, with D hard to call. Germline V gene data show CDR1 as SNHLY and CDR2 as FYNNEI. Between the trimmed V and J ends, which lost 6 bases and 5 bases, there was a span of 7 bases. The CDR3 is 11 amino acids. The CDR3: CASSPVTEAFF. DNA of the CDR3: TGTGCCAGCAGCCCGGTGACTGAAGCTTTCTTT.

The chain couples TRBV5-1 to TRBJ2-6; possible D gene TRBD2, 5 bases. CDR1 SGHRS and CDR2 YFSETQ come from the germline V gene. CDR3 length: 15 amino acids. The V gene lost 5 bases and the J gene lost 2 bases, with 11 bases spanning the gap. CDR3 protein: CASSSIGAGANVLTF. The DNA for the CDR3 is TGCGCCAGCAGTAGTATCGGGGCTGGGGCCAACGTCCTGACTTTC.

The genes are TRBV5-1 and TRBJ2-3; TRBD1 might be the D (5 bases). The V end was cut by 1 base, the J end by 0 bases, with 12 bases between. CDR3 size: 16 residues. Germline V gives CDR1 SGHRS, CDR2 YFSETQ. The DNA of the CDR3 is TGCGCCAGCAGCTTGCAGGGCAGGGTAAGCACAGATACGCAGTATTTT. It translates to CASSLQGRVSTDTQYF.

This chain uses TRBV5-6 with TRBJ1-2; D ambiguous. CDR1 SGHDT and CDR2 YYEEEE come from the germline V gene. This CDR3 has 12 residues. V was shortened by 4 bases and J by 8 bases, with 12 bases between the two germline ends. The CDR3 DNA is TGTGCCAGCAGCACTAACCGGAGGGGCTACACCTTC. Residues: CASSTNRRGYTF.

As to this clone: Other DNA sequences in this sample translate to the same CDR3. The chain combines TRBV4-1 with TRBJ2-3; a weak D match, TRBD2 (6 bases). Germline V CDR1 and CDR2: MGHRA, YSYEKL. V lost 1 base and J lost 0, with 8 bases in between. This CDR3 region has 15 residues. CDR3: CASSQVGTSTDTQYF. The CDR3 coding sequence is TGCGCCAGCAGCCAAGTTGGGACTAGCACAGATACGCAGTATTTT.

J is TRBJ1-3 and V is TRBV7-6; tentative D call: TRBD1 (6 bases). The germline V gene encodes CDR1 SGHVS and CDR2 FNYEAQ. Trimming left V 1 base short and J 8 bases short, with 18 bases between. The CDR3 runs to 16 residues. The CDR3 DNA is TGTGCCAGCAGCTTAGAGGCAGGGGACCTGGCGGACACCATATATTTT. As protein: CASSLEAGDLADTIYF.

This sequence joins TRBV4-1 and TRBJ2-5, with 8 bases lining up with TRBD2. The DNA end lines up better with TRBJ2-7; the J call may be wrong. The CDR3 is 15 residues long. Germline-derived CDR1 and CDR2 are MGHRA and YSYEKL. The chain's CDR3 is CASSQENGGAYEQYF. The DNA for the CDR3 is TGCGCCAGCAGCCAAGAAAACGGGGGGGCCTACGAGCAGTACTTC.

This chain joins TRBV29-1 and TRBJ2-1; 9 bases line up with TRBD2. Germline lookup yields CDR1 SQVTM and CDR2 ANQGSEA. The CDR3 runs to 14 residues. Unmatched junction bases numbered 1, after V lost 3 bases and J lost 1 base. CDR3 loop: CSVETSGSYNEQFF. CDR3 in DNA: TGCAGCGTTGAGACTAGCGGATCCTACAATGAGCAGTTCTTC.